Given below is one TCR beta chain in context. Both RNA and DNA were isolated together from approximately 20-30 mg of bulk tissue that had not been sorted. Five separate regions of each tumor underwent sampling. The sample belongs to a study of tumor-infiltrating lymphocytes in primary liver carcinoma. Turning to the study itself: Patients of both sexes were 30 to 69 years old. Lesions, classed as T1-T3 N0M0, spanned 4.2 to 10 cm across.

The investigators made TCR beta cDNA from roughly 0.55 ug total RNA, using a constant-region primer. ARM-PCR, slightly modified, supplied the TCR beta libraries through three nested multiplex PCR rounds. TCRdb processed the multiplex PCR reads anew with MiXCR; each CDR3 protein has one entry. The sample shows fewer than 30,000 distinct CDR3 sequences, around three quarters of them seen only once. This receptor was identified in a man in his forties with primary liver carcinoma and hepatitis B virus infection. Sequencing was performed on liver tumor tissue from sampling region 3. Noted subset: tumor region T3, left-lateral pole.

CDR3 nucleotide sequence: TGTGCCAGCGGGGGACCAGCGGACGAACACACCGGGGAGCTGTTTTTT. It codes for CASGGPADEHTGELFF. The V and J genes are TRBV6-1 and TRBJ2-2; D assignment may be TRBD1 or TRBD2 (5 bases each). The ends were cut back, 8 bases at V and 3 bases at J, with 19 bases in the middle. CDR1 and CDR2 from the germline V gene are MNHNS and SASEGT. The CDR3 consists of 16 residues.